The source of this T cell receptor beta chain is a study of control samples from healthy donors and cancer patients. Clones were sequenced by immunoSEQ multiplex PCR, and TCRdb holds only the in-frame ones, with some missing. The data contain about 120,000 clones, approximately 92% of them singletons. The V segment lost 8 bases and the J segment 2 bases; nucleotides outside the gene matches: 4. CDR3 length: 13 residues. CDR1 is ENHRY and CDR2 is SYGVKD in the germline V gene. The chain has TRBV10-3 and TRBJ2-5; 8 bases line up with TRBD2. The receptor was isolated from a man older than 75 with head and neck cancer. The sample taken for sequencing was PBMCs. The CDR3 spells CAIGTSGQETQYF. The DNA of the CDR3 is TGTGCCATCGGGACTAGTGGACAAGAGACCCAGTACTTC.